This T cell receptor (beta chain) was captured by sequencing in a study of molecular identifiers for immune sequencing clone quantification. Whole-study results and caveats: Highly expanded clones may be undercounted when identical TCR molecules share barcodes. Among approximately 1 million naive cells, as was reported, spiked Jurkat TCR RNA from one cell was detectable.

Germline V gene sequence: CDR1 SEHNR, CDR2 FQNEAQ (reference sequence). The CDR3 loop spans 16 amino acids. MiXCR, run by TCRdb on the PCR reads, gives a single entry per CDR3 protein. The table includes some 65,000 distinct CDR3 sequences, around 18% detected once. Concerning this clonotype: What it binds is not known. This may be a read error, as it is one base from a much larger clone.

When naive CD8 T cells were sorted, they were gated as CD8+CD4-CCR7+CD45RA+. This sequence joins TRBV7-9 and TRBJ2-7, with TRBD2 as a possible D gene (6 bases). This TCR derives from a human donor in good health. Some libraries in this study had Jurkat cell RNA spiked in. Sequenced sample: naive CD8+ T cells from blood, with Jurkat cell RNA spiked in. Sample subset: FACS-sorted CD8+CD4-CCR7+CD45RA+ naive T cells. The CDR3: CTSSLRGGISPDEQYF. Written as DNA, the CDR3 is TGTACCAGCAGCCTTAGGGGAGGAATTAGCCCTGACGAGCAGTACTTC.